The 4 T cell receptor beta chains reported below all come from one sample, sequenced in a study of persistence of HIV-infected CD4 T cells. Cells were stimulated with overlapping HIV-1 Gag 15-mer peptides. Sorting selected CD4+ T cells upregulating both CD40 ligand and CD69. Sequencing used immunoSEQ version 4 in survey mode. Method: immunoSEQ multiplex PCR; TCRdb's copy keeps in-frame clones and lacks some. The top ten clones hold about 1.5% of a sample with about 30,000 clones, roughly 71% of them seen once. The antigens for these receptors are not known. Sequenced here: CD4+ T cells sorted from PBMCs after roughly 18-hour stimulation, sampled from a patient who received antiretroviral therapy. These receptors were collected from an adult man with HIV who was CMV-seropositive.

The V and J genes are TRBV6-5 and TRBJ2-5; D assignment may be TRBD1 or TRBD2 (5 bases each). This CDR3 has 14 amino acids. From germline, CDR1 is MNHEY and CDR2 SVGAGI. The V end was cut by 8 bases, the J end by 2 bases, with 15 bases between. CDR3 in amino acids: CASGTADLQETQYF. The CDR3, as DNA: TGTGCCAGCGGGACGGCGGACCTACAAGAGACCCAGTACTTC.

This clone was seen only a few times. The CDR3 here is CSASWDRGKIGELFF. The CDR3 nucleotides are TGCAGTGCTAGTTGGGACAGGGGGAAAATCGGGGAGCTGTTTTTT. The J gene is TRBJ2-2, the V gene TRBV20-1; 11 nucleotides agree with TRBD1. The V gene's germline CDR1 is DFQATT and CDR2 SNEGSKA (reference sequence). CDR3 length: 15 residues. The V gene end was trimmed by 3 bases and the J gene end by 7 bases; junction bases not matched to a gene: 7.

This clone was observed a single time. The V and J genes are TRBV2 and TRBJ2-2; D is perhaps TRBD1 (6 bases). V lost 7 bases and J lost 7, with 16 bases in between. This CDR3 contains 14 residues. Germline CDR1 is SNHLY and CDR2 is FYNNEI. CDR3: CASKGGLRVGELFF. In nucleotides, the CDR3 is TGTGCCAGCAAAGGGGGTCTTCGAGTCGGGGAGCTGTTTTTT. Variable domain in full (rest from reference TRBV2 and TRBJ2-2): EPEVTQTPSHQVTQMGQEVILRCVPISNHLYFYWYRQILGQKVEFLVSFYNNEISEKSEIFDDQFSVERPDGSNFTLKIRSTKLEDSAMYFCASKGGLRVGELFFGEGSRLTVL.

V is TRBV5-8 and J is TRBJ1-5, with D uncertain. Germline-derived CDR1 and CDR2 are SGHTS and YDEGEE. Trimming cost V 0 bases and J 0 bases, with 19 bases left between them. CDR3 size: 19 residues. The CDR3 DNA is TGTGCCAGCAGCTTGGCGACTGCGACACCGACGTATAGCAATCAGCCCCAGCATTTT. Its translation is CASSLATATPTYSNQPQHF.